A selection of T cell receptor beta chains follows, all from one sample in a study of shared clonotypes between healthy human individuals. The data were produced by immunoSEQ multiplex PCR, yet TCRdb's version contains in-frame clones alone and is incomplete. The sample has about 450,000 clones; roughly 80% are singletons. Source material: PBMCs. The source of these receptors is a woman aged 40 to 50 in good health. Some clones in this sample may be carry-over from other donors' samples. Each CDR3 is given with its conserved first and last residue. D genes are given only for firm matches. Only some rows state a clone size, as once, few, many or a class for expanded clones.

size: -
V: TRBV2
D: -
length: 12
J: TRBJ2-5
DNA: TGTGCCAGCATTCAGAACCAAGAGACCCAGTACTTC
CDR3: CASIQNQETQYF

size: -
V: TRBV27
D: -
length: 16
J: TRBJ2-7
DNA: TGTGCCAGCAGTTTATGGAGGGGTTCCGCCTTAGGGGAGCAGTACTTC
CDR3: CASSLWRGSALGEQYF

size: -
V: TRBV6-1
D: TRBD1
length: 15
J: TRBJ1-5
DNA: TGTGCCAGCAGTGAAAGGACAGGTAGCAATCAGCCCCAGCATTTT
CDR3: CASSERTGSNQPQHF

size: -
V: TRBV5-1
D: -
length: 14
J: TRBJ2-2
DNA: TGCGCCAGCAGCTTCTCAGGGTCCACCGGGGAGCTGTTTTTT
CDR3: CASSFSGSTGELFF

size: -
V: TRBV7-8
D: TRBD1
length: 15
J: TRBJ1-1
DNA: TGTGCCAGCAGCGTCCGGGACAGGGGTGGAACTGAAGCTTTCTTT
CDR3: CASSVRDRGGTEAFF

size: -
V: TRBV6-5
D: TRBD2
length: 14
J: TRBJ2-5
DNA: TGTGCCAGCAGACGACGGCTGGGAGGGGAGACCCAGTACTTC
CDR3: CASRRRLGGETQYF

size: many
V: TRBV27
D: TRBD1
length: 13
J: TRBJ1-2
DNA: TGTGCCAGCAGACAGGGGGTCGGGCGTGGCTACACCTTC
CDR3: CASRQGVGRGYTF

size: -
V: TRBV11-2
D: -
length: 16
J: TRBJ2-7
DNA: TGTGCCAGCAGCCCATCGGCTGGACGGTTCTCCTACGAGCAGTACTTC
CDR3: CASSPSAGRFSYEQYF

size: once
V: TRBV5-5
D: -
length: 14
J: TRBJ1-1
DNA: TGTGCCAGCAGCCTGACGGGGTTGAACACTGAAGCTTTCTTT
CDR3: CASSLTGLNTEAFF

size: -
V: TRBV27
D: -
length: 11
J: TRBJ2-3
DNA: TGTGCCACCTCCGGCTTCGATACGCAGTATTTT
CDR3: CATSGFDTQYF

size: -
V: TRBV7-9
D: -
length: 15
J: TRBJ1-3
DNA: TGTGCCAGCAGCCTCCAGACAGGAGCCACCGGCACCATATATTTT
CDR3: CASSLQTGATGTIYF

size: -
V: TRBV28
D: -
length: 14
J: TRBJ1-5
DNA: TGTGCCAGCAGTTTTTTTCAGGAGAGGCAGCCCCAGCATTTT
CDR3: CASSFFQERQPQHF

size: -
V: TRBV18
D: -
length: 15
J: TRBJ1-4
DNA: TGTGCCAGCTCACCACCGGGGTTGTCTAATGAAAAACTGTTTTTT
CDR3: CASSPPGLSNEKLFF

size: -
V: TRBV7-9
D: -
length: 13
J: TRBJ2-1
DNA: TGTGCCAGCAGCTTTACCGGGTACAATGAGCAGTTCTTC
CDR3: CASSFTGYNEQFF

size: -
V: TRBV2
D: -
length: 15
J: TRBJ1-3
DNA: TGTGCCAGCAGCGTTGTGGGGGTCACTGGAAACACCATATATTTT
CDR3: CASSVVGVTGNTIYF

size: once
V: TRBV5-4
D: TRBD2
length: 17
J: TRBJ2-6
DNA: TGTGCCAGCAGCCCCCTAGCGGGAGGGGCTGGGGCCAACGTCCTGACTTTC
CDR3: CASSPLAGGAGANVLTF

size: -
V: TRBV6-5
D: TRBD1
length: 14
J: TRBJ2-5
DNA: TGTGCCAGCAAGGGGACAGGGGGCCTTCAGACCCAGTACTTC
CDR3: CASKGTGGLQTQYF

size: -
V: TRBV7-9
D: -
length: 12
J: TRBJ2-1
DNA: TGTGCCAGCAGCCCCGTGGAAATTGAGCAGTTCTTC
CDR3: CASSPVEIEQFF

size: -
V: TRBV28
D: -
length: 16
J: TRBJ1-5
DNA: TGTGCCAGCAGCCACAAAACAACGTATAGCAATCAGCCCCAGCATTTT
CDR3: CASSHKTTYSNQPQHF

size: -
V: TRBV10-2
D: TRBD2
length: 15
J: TRBJ2-5
DNA: TGCGCCAGCAGGGGGACTAGCGGCCCTGCGGAGACCCAGTACTTC
CDR3: CASRGTSGPAETQYF

size: -
V: TRBV4-2
D: -
length: 12
J: TRBJ2-7
DNA: TGTGCCAGCAGCCAAGATCGTAACGAGCAGTACTTC
CDR3: CASSQDRNEQYF

size: -
V: TRBV10-3
D: TRBD1
length: 14
J: TRBJ2-5
DNA: TGTGCCATCAGCCCGGGACAGACCCAAGAGACCCAGTACTTC
CDR3: CAISPGQTQETQYF

size: -
V: TRBV19
D: -
length: 14
J: TRBJ1-1
DNA: TGTGCCAGTAGTATAGGACAGCCGAACACTGAAGCTTTCTTT
CDR3: CASSIGQPNTEAFF

size: -
V: TRBV7-8
D: -
length: 12
J: TRBJ2-5
DNA: TGTGCCAGTTCGGGAGCTACAGAGACCCAGTACTTC
CDR3: CASSGATETQYF

size: -
V: TRBV29-1
D: TRBD2
length: 16
J: TRBJ2-1
DNA: TGCAGCGTTGAAGATAGGGGGACTAGCGCCCGGAATGAGCAGTTCTTC
CDR3: CSVEDRGTSARNEQFF

size: -
V: TRBV10-3
D: TRBD1
length: 15
J: TRBJ2-7
DNA: TGTGCCATCAGTTCGCCTGGACAGGGGGCCTACGAGCAGTACTTC
CDR3: CAISSPGQGAYEQYF

size: -
V: TRBV12-2
D: -
length: 17
J: TRBJ2-2
DNA: TGTGCAAGTCGCCCTATGGGGACAGGGTCGAACACCGGGGAGCTGTTTTTT
CDR3: CASRPMGTGSNTGELFF

size: -
V: TRBV18
D: -
length: 14
J: TRBJ2-5
DNA: TGTGCCAGCTCACCAGGCAGGGATCGAGAGACCCAGTACTTC
CDR3: CASSPGRDRETQYF

size: few
V: TRBV10-2
D: -
length: 12
J: TRBJ1-1
DNA: TGCGCCACTCTCGGGGCGGGGACTGAAGCTTTCTTT
CDR3: CATLGAGTEAFF

size: -
V: TRBV7-9
D: -
length: 15
J: TRBJ1-3
DNA: TGTGCCAGCAGCTTGGACGGTCTCTCTGGAAACACCATATATTTT
CDR3: CASSLDGLSGNTIYF

size: -
V: TRBV28
D: -
length: 15
J: TRBJ1-2
DNA: TGTGCCAGCAGTCTTACAGGGACGATTAACTATGGCTACACCTTC
CDR3: CASSLTGTINYGYTF

size: -
V: TRBV28
D: -
length: 21
J: TRBJ2-7
DNA: TGTGCCAGCAGTTTGGTGTCGGGGGTTACGGTAATACCTCCCCGACCCGAGGAGCAGTACTTC
CDR3: CASSLVSGVTVIPPRPEEQYF

size: once
V: TRBV7-2
D: TRBD2
length: 17
J: TRBJ2-3
DNA: TGTGCCAGCAGCTTAGCGCCTCAGCGGGACCCCCCAGATACGCAGTATTTT
CDR3: CASSLAPQRDPPDTQYF

size: -
V: TRBV11-2
D: TRBD1
length: 14
J: TRBJ1-2
DNA: TGTGCCAGCAGCTTAGTCGGACAGGGCTTTGGCTACACCTTC
CDR3: CASSLVGQGFGYTF

size: -
V: TRBV7-3
D: TRBD2
length: 17
J: TRBJ2-2
DNA: TGTGCCAGCAGCTTAATAGGCGGGAGGGCCCGAACCGGGGAGCTGTTTTTT
CDR3: CASSLIGGRARTGELFF

size: -
V: TRBV30
D: TRBD1
length: 13
J: TRBJ1-5
DNA: TGTGCCTGGAGTGACAGGGGGAATCAGCCCCAGCATTTT
CDR3: CAWSDRGNQPQHF

size: -
V: TRBV27
D: TRBD1
length: 13
J: TRBJ2-7
DNA: TGTGCCAGCAGTTTTGGACAGGGAAACGAGCAGTACTTC
CDR3: CASSFGQGNEQYF

size: many
V: TRBV7-2
D: TRBD2
length: 17
J: TRBJ2-7
DNA: TGTGCCAGCAGCTTAGTGGCTACGGGCGGGGGGCAAGGGGAGCAGTACTTC
CDR3: CASSLVATGGGQGEQYF

size: -
V: TRBV19
D: TRBD1
length: 16
J: TRBJ2-5
DNA: TGTGCCAGTAGTACCTCATTCGGGACAGCCAAAGAGACCCAGTACTTC
CDR3: CASSTSFGTAKETQYF